This TCR beta chain was sequenced during a study of tissue T cells after allogeneic stem cell transplantation. The wider study: Pathologist review favored tissue samples showing histologically apparent lymphocytes.

Libraries were prepared by immunoSEQ multiplex PCR; TCRdb keeps only in-frame clonotypes and omits some of them. The sample comprises 9,400 or so clones, roughly three fifths of which are singletons, and about a tenth rests with the top ten. Study results and caveats: Across patients, clones rarely overlapped, yet motif clusters were shared tissue-specifically. The patient cohort was small and clinically heterogeneous, with limited sampling depth.

Autopsy tissues spanned esophagus to rectum, liver, skin, and lymphoid organs including spleen. With 6 bases clipped from V and 2 bases from J, the junction kept 4 bases outside the gene matches. Germline-derived CDR1 and CDR2 are SNHLY and FYNNEI. The CDR3 runs 13 residues. Note on this clone: Its target is not known. The same CDR3 can be traced to other DNA sequences in this sample.

This material consisted of tissue from the ileum, taken at autopsy. This sequence originates from a woman between 18 and 55 years old with breast cancer. The chain recombines TRBV2 with TRBJ2-7; 7 bases align to TRBD1. The CDR3 is CASRADRAYEQYF. The CDR3 DNA follows: TGTGCCAGCAGAGCTGACAGGGCCTACGAGCAGTACTTC.